Listed below are T cell receptor beta chains from one sample, sequenced in a study of cytomegalovirus exposure and HLA in healthy donors. Here immunoSEQ multiplex PCR was the method, and the copy in TCRdb shows in-frame clones only, minus some. In the table there are about 100,000 clones, roughly three quarters of which are singletons. Sequencing was carried out using PBMCs. The receptors were gathered from a female donor in good health and CMV-seropositive. Both conserved end residues are part of each CDR3. A D gene is named only where the DNA matches it firmly. Clone size, where shown, is once, few, many, or a class for clones that have expanded.

CDR3aa,CDR3nt,d_gene,v_gene,abundance,j_gene
CASSDGGARGEQFF,TGTGCCAGCAGTGACGGCGGGGCCCGGGGTGAGCAGTTCTTC,.,TRBV6-4,.,TRBJ2-1
CASSGTGVIFGDTF,TGTGCCAGCAGTGGGACAGGGGTGATTTTTGGGGACACCTTC,TRBD1,TRBV2,.,TRBJ1-2
CASSFSSGSSYNEQFF,TGTGCCAGCAGCTTTTCCAGCGGAAGCTCCTACAATGAGCAGTTCTTC,.,TRBV5-6,.,TRBJ2-1
CASSIVWDRTQETQYF,TGTGCCAGTAGTATAGTGTGGGACAGGACCCAAGAGACCCAGTACTTC,TRBD1,TRBV19,.,TRBJ2-5
CASSRLQGVRQAPLHF,TGTGCCAGTAGTAGACTGCAGGGGGTCCGGCAGGCACCCCTCCACTTT,TRBD1,TRBV19,.,TRBJ1-6
CASSIGVAASYNEQFF,TGTGCCAGTAGTATAGGAGTAGCGGCCTCCTACAATGAGCAGTTCTTC,.,TRBV19,.,TRBJ2-1
CAWSVRTDTQYF,TGTGCCTGGAGTGTTCGGACAGATACGCAGTATTTT,.,TRBV30,.,TRBJ2-3
CASSPRVNTEAFF,TGCGCCAGCAGCCCCCGCGTGAACACTGAAGCTTTCTTT,.,TRBV5-1,.,TRBJ1-1
CASSKAPRHQETQYF,TGTGCCAGCAGCAAAGCTCCCAGACATCAAGAGACCCAGTACTTC,.,TRBV21-1,.,TRBJ2-5
CASSLAGGGNQPQHF,TGTGCCAGCAGCTTAGCCGGGGGGGGCAATCAGCCCCAGCATTTT,.,TRBV7-2,.,TRBJ1-5
CASSPRPPGDEQFF,TGTGCCAGCAGCCCCCGACCTCCAGGGGATGAGCAGTTCTTC,.,TRBV9,.,TRBJ2-1
CASRVAGGSYNEQFF,TGTGCCAGCAGGGTGGCGGGAGGGTCCTACAATGAGCAGTTCTTC,TRBD2,TRBV25-1,once,TRBJ2-1
CASSLAYRDRDEQYF,TGCGCCAGCAGCTTGGCTTACCGGGACAGGGACGAGCAGTACTTC,TRBD1,TRBV5-1,.,TRBJ2-7
CAWSVPGGNNEQFF,TGTGCCTGGAGTGTACCGGGGGGGAACAATGAGCAGTTCTTC,TRBD2,TRBV30,few,TRBJ2-1
CASSLDMNSNGYTF,TGCGCCAGCAGCCTCGACATGAACTCTAATGGCTACACCTTC,.,TRBV4-3,.,TRBJ1-2
CASSIGRVTGYTF,TGTGCCAGTAGTATCGGCAGGGTAACGGGCTACACCTTC,.,TRBV19,.,TRBJ1-2
CASRNIRAGSYGYTF,TGTGCCAGCAGAAATATCCGAGCGGGAAGCTATGGCTACACCTTC,.,TRBV27,.,TRBJ1-2
CASSQDPGEGYEQYF,TGCGCCAGCAGCCAAGATCCAGGGGAGGGCTACGAGCAGTACTTC,.,TRBV4-1,.,TRBJ2-7
CASSGGTGGRNEQYF,TGTGCCAGCAGCGGGGGGACAGGGGGGAGGAACGAGCAGTACTTC,TRBD1,TRBV9,.,TRBJ2-7
CSSSLTGLNTEAFF,TGTTCCAGCAGCCTGACAGGACTGAACACTGAAGCTTTCTTT,.,TRBV7-9,.,TRBJ1-1
CASNGRYENTEAFF,TGTGCCTCCAATGGCAGGTACGAGAACACTGAAGCTTTCTTT,.,TRBV19,.,TRBJ1-1
CASSMSGTANTEAFF,TGTGCCAGTAGTATGTCCGGGACAGCGAACACTGAAGCTTTCTTT,TRBD1,TRBV19,few,TRBJ1-1
CASSRDGKDYTF,TGCGCCAGCAGCCGAGACGGGAAGGACTACACCTTC,.,TRBV5-1,few,TRBJ1-2
CASWGAGGLYEQYF,TGTGCCAGCTGGGGTGCGGGGGGCCTCTACGAGCAGTACTTC,.,TRBV21-1,.,TRBJ2-7
CASSYSGISYNEQFF,TGTGCCAGCAGTTACTCCGGTATATCCTACAATGAGCAGTTCTTC,.,TRBV6-5,.,TRBJ2-1
CASSGQGATEAFF,TGCGCCAGCAGCGGACAGGGGGCCACTGAAGCTTTCTTT,TRBD1,TRBV5-1,.,TRBJ1-1
CASSVEGQPNTEAFF,TGTGCCAGCAGCGTGGAGGGCCAACCGAACACTGAAGCTTTCTTT,.,TRBV9,.,TRBJ1-1
CASSPREGHWDTQYF,TGTGCCAGCAGTCCGCGGGAGGGCCACTGGGATACGCAGTATTTT,TRBD2,TRBV6-5,.,TRBJ2-3
CASSQGLAGARTDTQYF,TGTGCCAGCAGCCAAGGACTAGCGGGGGCCCGCACAGATACGCAGTATTTT,TRBD2,TRBV7-9,.,TRBJ2-3
CASSLDGTSGEQYF,TGTGCCAGCAGCTTAGACGGAACCTCAGGGGAGCAGTACTTC,.,TRBV11-2,.,TRBJ2-7
CASSDGLRRAGEAYYGYTF,TGTGCCAGCAGTGACGGGTTAAGAAGAGCAGGGGAAGCTTACTATGGCTACACCTTC,.,TRBV6-4,.,TRBJ1-2
CASSEALQGLAANYGYTF,TGTGCCAGCAGTGAAGCGCTTCAGGGGCTGGCAGCCAACTATGGCTACACCTTC,.,TRBV6-1,.,TRBJ1-2
CASSYTGATTNEKLFF,TGCGCCAGCAGCTATACGGGAGCGACAACTAATGAAAAACTGTTTTTT,.,TRBV5-1,.,TRBJ1-4
CASSRRNPYEQYF,TGTGCCAGCAGTCGCAGAAACCCCTACGAGCAGTACTTC,.,TRBV7-2,.,TRBJ2-7
CAWSVREGLAQYF,TGTGCCTGGAGTGTACGGGAAGGACTGGCGCAGTATTTT,.,TRBV30,.,TRBJ2-3
CASSRRQAPSGANVLTF,TGTGCCAGCAGCCGTCGACAGGCGCCCTCTGGGGCCAACGTCCTGACTTTC,.,TRBV13,once,TRBJ2-6
CASSYSGRDLYTQYF,TGTGCCAGCAGCTACAGCGGGAGGGATTTATATACGCAGTATTTT,TRBD2,TRBV5-4,.,TRBJ2-3
CASSTEGQGARGYTF,TGCGCCAGCAGCACGGAGGGACAGGGGGCGCGGGGCTACACCTTC,TRBD1,TRBV5-1,.,TRBJ1-2
CASSYGQGGTEAFF,TGTGCCAGCAGTTACGGGCAGGGGGGCACTGAAGCTTTCTTT,TRBD1,TRBV6-6,once,TRBJ1-1
CSSSLSGGGYGYTF,TGTTCCAGCAGCTTATCCGGGGGTGGCTATGGCTACACCTTC,.,TRBV7-9,.,TRBJ1-2
CAISEFLAPGGEQYF,TGTGCCATCAGTGAGTTCTTGGCACCCGGAGGCGAGCAGTACTTC,.,TRBV10-3,.,TRBJ2-7
CASSPSGAILYEQYF,TGCGCCAGCAGCCCTAGCGGGGCCATCCTCTACGAGCAGTACTTC,TRBD2,TRBV5-1,.,TRBJ2-7
CASSHPGQGGETQYF,TGCGCCAGCAGCCATCCCGGACAGGGGGGGGAGACCCAGTACTTC,TRBD1,TRBV4-1,.,TRBJ2-5
CASSSPRGRQGQGYTF,TGTGCCAGCAGCTCCCCTCGAGGGAGACAGGGTCAAGGCTACACCTTC,TRBD1,TRBV11-2,.,TRBJ1-2
CASPRPTSGRSNEQFF,TGTGCCAGCCCCCGGCCGACTAGCGGGAGATCCAATGAGCAGTTCTTC,TRBD2,TRBV18,few,TRBJ2-1
CASSIEHPQPQHF,TGTGCCAGTAGTATTGAACACCCACAGCCCCAGCATTTT,.,TRBV19,.,TRBJ1-5
CAPHERPGLESGDTQYF,TGTGCCCCTCATGAACGGCCGGGACTAGAGTCCGGAGATACGCAGTATTTT,TRBD2,TRBV5-4,.,TRBJ2-3
CSSSLAQGTGANVLTF,TGTTCCAGCAGCTTAGCACAGGGCACTGGGGCCAACGTCCTGACTTTC,.,TRBV7-9,few,TRBJ2-6
CASGGGARNTEAFF,TGTGCCAGTGGAGGGGGGGCCCGGAACACTGAAGCTTTCTTT,.,TRBV7-6,.,TRBJ1-1
CASSLTGGPYEQYF,TGTGCCAGTAGTCTGACAGGGGGCCCCTACGAGCAGTACTTC,TRBD1,TRBV19,.,TRBJ2-7
CASSLGLQYYGETQYF,TGCGCCAGCAGCTTGGGGTTGCAGTACTATGGGGAGACCCAGTACTTC,.,TRBV5-1,once,TRBJ2-5
CASSLAAGPYEQYF,TGTGCCAGCAGCTTAGCGGCAGGTCCCTACGAGCAGTACTTC,.,TRBV7-9,.,TRBJ2-7
CASSLEVGGGGGNSQYF,TGTGCCAGCAGCTTAGAAGTAGGCGGGGGCGGAGGAAACAGTCAGTACTTC,.,TRBV11-2,.,TRBJ2-4
CASSPEVLAGGHEQYF,TGTGCCAGCAGCCCGGAGGTCCTAGCGGGGGGCCACGAGCAGTACTTC,TRBD2,TRBV4-2,.,TRBJ2-7
CASSLELAGLPGELFF,TGTGCCAGCAGCTTGGAACTAGCGGGGTTGCCCGGGGAGCTGTTTTTT,TRBD2,TRBV5-6,.,TRBJ2-2
CASSLAGQGNTEAFF,TGTGCCAGCAGCTTAGCGGGACAGGGGAACACTGAAGCTTTCTTT,TRBD1,TRBV7-2,many,TRBJ1-1
CASSPYTVQLNNEQFF,TGTGCCAGCAGCCCCTACACCGTCCAACTAAACAATGAGCAGTTCTTC,.,TRBV11-2,.,TRBJ2-1
CASSLGQGANTEAFF,TGTGCCAGTAGTCTTGGACAGGGGGCAAACACTGAAGCTTTCTTT,TRBD1,TRBV19,.,TRBJ1-1
CASSLGPGGSYEQYF,TGTGCCAGCAGCTTAGGCCCCGGGGGCTCCTACGAGCAGTACTTC,.,TRBV7-2,.,TRBJ2-7